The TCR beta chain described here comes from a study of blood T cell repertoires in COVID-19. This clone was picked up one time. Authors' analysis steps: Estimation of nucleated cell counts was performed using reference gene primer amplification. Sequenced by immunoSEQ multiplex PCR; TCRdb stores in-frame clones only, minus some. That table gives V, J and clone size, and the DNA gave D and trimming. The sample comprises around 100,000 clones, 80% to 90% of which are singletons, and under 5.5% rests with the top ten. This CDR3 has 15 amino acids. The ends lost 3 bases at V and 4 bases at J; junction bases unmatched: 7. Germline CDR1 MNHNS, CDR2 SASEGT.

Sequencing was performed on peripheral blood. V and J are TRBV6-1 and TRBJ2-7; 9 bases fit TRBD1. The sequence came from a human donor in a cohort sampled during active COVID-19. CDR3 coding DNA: TGTGCCAGCAGTGACACGACAGGGGGACCTTACGAGCAGTACTTC. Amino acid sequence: CASSDTTGGPYEQYF.